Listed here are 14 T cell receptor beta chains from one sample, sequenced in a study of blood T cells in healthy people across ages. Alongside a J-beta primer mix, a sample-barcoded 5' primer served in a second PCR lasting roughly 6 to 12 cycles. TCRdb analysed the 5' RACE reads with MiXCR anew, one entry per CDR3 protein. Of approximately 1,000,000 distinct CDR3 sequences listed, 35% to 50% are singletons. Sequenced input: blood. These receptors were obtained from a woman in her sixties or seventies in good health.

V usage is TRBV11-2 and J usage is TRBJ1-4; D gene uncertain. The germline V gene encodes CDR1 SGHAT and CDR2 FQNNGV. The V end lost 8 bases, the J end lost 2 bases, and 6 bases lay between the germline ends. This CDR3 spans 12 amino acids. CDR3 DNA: TGTGCCAGCCGGGATACTAATGAAAAACTGTTTTTT. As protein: CASRDTNEKLFF.

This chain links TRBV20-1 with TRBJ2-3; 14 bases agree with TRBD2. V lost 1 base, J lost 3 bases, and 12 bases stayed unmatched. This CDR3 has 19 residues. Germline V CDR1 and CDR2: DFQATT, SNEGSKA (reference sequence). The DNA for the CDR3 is TGCAGTGCTAGAGCCTTCCCGGGGACTAGCGGGAGTGGGACAGATACGCAGTATTTT. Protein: CSARAFPGTSGSGTDTQYF.

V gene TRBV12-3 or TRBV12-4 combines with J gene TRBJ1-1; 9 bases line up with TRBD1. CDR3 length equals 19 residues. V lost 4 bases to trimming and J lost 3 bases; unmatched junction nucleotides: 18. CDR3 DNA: TGTGCCAGCAGTTCGGGCATAGGGACAGGGACCTCGGGGGACACTGAAGCTTTCTTT. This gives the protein CASSSGIGTGTSGDTEAFF.

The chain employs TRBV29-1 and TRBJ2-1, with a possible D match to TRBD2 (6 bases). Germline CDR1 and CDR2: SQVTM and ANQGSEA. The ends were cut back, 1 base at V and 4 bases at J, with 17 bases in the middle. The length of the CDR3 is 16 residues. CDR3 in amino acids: CSVEGGAKTAYNEQFF. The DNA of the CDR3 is TGCAGCGTTGAAGGCGGGGCGAAAACAGCTTACAATGAGCAGTTCTTC.

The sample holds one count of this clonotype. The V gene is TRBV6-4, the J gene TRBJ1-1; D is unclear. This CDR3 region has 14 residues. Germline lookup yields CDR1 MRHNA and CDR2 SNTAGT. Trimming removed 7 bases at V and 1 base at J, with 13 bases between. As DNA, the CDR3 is TGTGCCAGCAAACCTGACAAAGGGAACACTGAAGCTTTCTTT. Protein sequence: CASKPDKGNTEAFF.

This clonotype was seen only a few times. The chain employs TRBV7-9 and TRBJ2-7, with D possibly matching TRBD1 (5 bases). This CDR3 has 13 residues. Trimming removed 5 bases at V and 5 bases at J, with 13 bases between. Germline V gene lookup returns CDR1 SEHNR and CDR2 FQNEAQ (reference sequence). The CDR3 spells CASSTSGFHEQYF. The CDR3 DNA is TGTGCCAGCAGCACCTCAGGGTTCCACGAGCAGTACTTC.

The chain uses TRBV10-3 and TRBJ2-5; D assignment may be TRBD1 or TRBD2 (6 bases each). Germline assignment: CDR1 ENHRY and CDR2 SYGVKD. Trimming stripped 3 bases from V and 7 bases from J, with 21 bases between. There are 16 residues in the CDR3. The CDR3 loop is CAISDPDRIMGGTQYF. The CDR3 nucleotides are TGTGCCATCAGTGATCCGGACAGAATAATGGGGGGGACCCAGTACTTC.

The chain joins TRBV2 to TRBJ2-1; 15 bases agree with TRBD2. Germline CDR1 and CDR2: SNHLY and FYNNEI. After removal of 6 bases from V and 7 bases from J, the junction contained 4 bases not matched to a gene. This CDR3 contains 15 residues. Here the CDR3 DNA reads TGTGCCAGCAGAGGACTAGCGGGAGGGTTGAATGAGCAGTTCTTC. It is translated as CASRGLAGGLNEQFF.

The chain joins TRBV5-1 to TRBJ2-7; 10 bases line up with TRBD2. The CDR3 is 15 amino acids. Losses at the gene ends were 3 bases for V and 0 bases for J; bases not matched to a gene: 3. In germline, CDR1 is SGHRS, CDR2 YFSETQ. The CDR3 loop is CASSSGLADSYEQYF. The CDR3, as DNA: TGCGCCAGCAGCTCAGGACTAGCGGACTCCTACGAGCAGTACTTC.

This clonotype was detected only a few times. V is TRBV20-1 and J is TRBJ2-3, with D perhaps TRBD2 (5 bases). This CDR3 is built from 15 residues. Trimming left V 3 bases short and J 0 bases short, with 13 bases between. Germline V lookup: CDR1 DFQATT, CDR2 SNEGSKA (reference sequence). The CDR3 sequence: CSARDFPPSTDTQYF. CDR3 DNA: TGCAGTGCTAGGGACTTTCCCCCTAGCACAGATACGCAGTATTTT.

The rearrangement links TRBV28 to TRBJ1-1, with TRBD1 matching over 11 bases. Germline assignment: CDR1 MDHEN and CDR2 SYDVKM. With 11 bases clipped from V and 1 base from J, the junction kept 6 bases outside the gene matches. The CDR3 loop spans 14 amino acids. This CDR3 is CAARTGGGNTEAFF. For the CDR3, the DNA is TGTGCCGCTAGGACAGGGGGCGGGAACACTGAAGCTTTCTTT.

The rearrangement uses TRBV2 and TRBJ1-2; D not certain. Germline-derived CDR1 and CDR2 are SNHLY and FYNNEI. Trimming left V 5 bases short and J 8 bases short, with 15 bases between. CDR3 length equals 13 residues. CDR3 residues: CASSLKSQAGYTF. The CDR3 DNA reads TGTGCCAGCAGTCTCAAATCCCAAGCGGGCTACACCTTC.

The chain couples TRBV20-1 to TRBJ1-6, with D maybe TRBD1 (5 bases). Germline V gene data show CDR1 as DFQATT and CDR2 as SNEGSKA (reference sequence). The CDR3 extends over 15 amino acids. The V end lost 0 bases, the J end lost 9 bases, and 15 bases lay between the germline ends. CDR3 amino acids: CSAREGGARGSPLHF. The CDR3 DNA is TGCAGTGCTAGAGAGGGAGGGGCTCGGGGTTCACCCCTCCACTTT.

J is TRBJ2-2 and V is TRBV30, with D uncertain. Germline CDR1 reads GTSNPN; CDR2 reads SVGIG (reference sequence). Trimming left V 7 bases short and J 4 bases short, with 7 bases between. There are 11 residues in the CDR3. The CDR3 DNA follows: TGTGCCTCCCAAACCACCGGGGAGCTGTTTTTT. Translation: CASQTTGELFF.